This T cell receptor (beta chain) comes out of a study of PD-1 blockade in classical Hodgkin lymphoma. A remark on this clone: Its antigen is unidentified.

In every patient, relapse followed autologous stem cell transplantation, while exposure to brentuximab vedotin differed. Regarding the study as a whole: Relative to healthy donors, newly diagnosed patients reportedly had lower baseline TCR diversity, which was reported as lower still in relapsed/refractory patients.

Assay: immunoSEQ multiplex PCR; the TCRdb copy retains only in-frame clones and omits some. The sample has 3,500 to 5,500 clones, around 62% seen once. Sequenced material: peripheral blood mononuclear cells (PBMCs), taken at baseline. The receptor was isolated from a human donor with classical Hodgkin lymphoma.

The CDR3 region is CASSIWEDTQYF. The DNA of the CDR3 is TGTGCCAGCAGTATTTGGGAAGATACGCAGTATTTT. The chain combines TRBV6-5 with TRBJ2-3, with unresolved D. Per germline, CDR1 MNHEY and CDR2 SVGAGI. This CDR3 is built from 12 residues. V lost 5 bases and J 5 bases, leaving 8 bases between the germline ends.